This T cell receptor (beta chain) derives from a study of cytomegalovirus exposure and HLA in healthy donors. With 60 Vbeta and 13 Jbeta primers, the PCR was carried out. Assay: immunoSEQ multiplex PCR; the TCRdb copy retains only in-frame clones and omits some. Here the sample spans about 100,000 clones, roughly 80% being singletons. Study results and caveats: In terms of immune exposure information, only CMV serostatus was available. A later analysis reported that several of the most significant clusters appeared to be linked to common viral pathogens, among them Epstein-Barr virus.

Turning to this clone: As yet, its antigen is unknown.

Sequenced material: PBMCs. The TCR sequence derives from a male donor in good health and CMV-seropositive.

Written as DNA, the CDR3 is TGTGCCACCAGCAGAGATCCCGGGAGGGCCGAAGGAGATACGCAGTATTTT. Amino acids: CATSRDPGRAEGDTQYF. The V call is TRBV15, the J call TRBJ2-3, with 8 bases identical to TRBD2. Germline CDR1 and CDR2: LNHNV and YYDKDF (reference sequence). The CDR3 totals 17 residues. V lost 0 bases and J lost 5; bases outside the gene matches: 10.